This T cell receptor beta chain was found in a study of Tregs in tolerant kidney transplant recipients. Study-level results: The small number of patients limits these findings pending further validation.

The nonmyeloablative bone marrow transplants came from related graft donors, with transient mixed chimerism. The data were produced by immunoSEQ multiplex PCR, yet TCRdb's version contains in-frame clones alone and is incomplete. This sample has tens of thousands of clones, with 91% found just once. Turning to this clone: Its specificity is not known.

The germline V gene has CDR1 MDHEN and CDR2 SYDVKM. The CDR3 runs to 14 residues. The V gene lost 3 bases and the J gene lost 4 bases, with 11 bases spanning the gap. The receptor's source is a human patient who received a combined kidney and bone marrow transplant. Some T cells may possibly be graft donor cells. V gene TRBV28 combines with J gene TRBJ2-3; a weak D match, TRBD1 (5 bases). The source was CD4+ T cells from blood (PBMCs), collected 24 months after the transplant. Here the CDR3 DNA reads TGTGCCAGCAGTTTCAGGGAATGGCCAGATACGCAGTATTTT. Amino acids: CASSFREWPDTQYF.